One sample yielded the 26 T cell receptor beta chains listed below, sequenced in a study of regulatory T cells in long-lasting Graves disease. With iRepertoire HTBI primers and Arm-PCR of CDR3 regions, TCR beta libraries were built. TCRdb reprocessed the multiplex PCR reads with MiXCR, giving one entry per CDR3 protein. The sample lists 350,000 to 400,000 distinct CDR3 sequences, roughly 16% occurring once. As to time point: newly diagnosed GD, antithyroid drugs for less than 3 months. The authors made the TCR library using RNA they extracted from PBMCs. The sequencing used peripheral blood mononuclear cells (PBMCs), collected at new diagnosis, from a patient treated with antithyroid drugs. The receptor source for this set is a female donor with Graves disease.

The rearrangement links TRBV2 to TRBJ2-7; tentatively, D is TRBD1 (7 bases). V was pared by 2 bases and J by 4 bases, with 15 bases between. Germline V lookup: CDR1 SNHLY, CDR2 FYNNEI. The length of the CDR3 is 15 residues. DNA for the CDR3: TGTGCCAGCAGTGAACAGCCAGGGGGGACGTACGAGCAGTACTTC. This sequence encodes CASSEQPGGTYEQYF.

This clonotype was recorded many times. This rearrangement joins TRBV20-1 to TRBJ2-1; D unresolved. The V end lost 5 bases, the J end lost 5 bases, and 4 bases lay between the germline ends. This CDR3 spans 10 amino acids. Germline lookup yields CDR1 DFQATT and CDR2 SNEGSKA (reference sequence). CDR3 DNA: TGCAGTGCTTCGAACAATGAGCAGTTCTTC. Protein: CSASNNEQFF.

This clonotype was seen a handful of times. This chain uses TRBV5-1 with TRBJ1-3; the D is unclear. Per germline, CDR1 SGHRS and CDR2 YFSETQ. V was cut by 4 bases and J by 0 bases, with 8 bases left in between. The CDR3 is 14 residues long. CDR3 coding DNA: TGCGCCAGCAGCCGCGACAACTCTGGAAACACCATATATTTT. Translating it yields CASSRDNSGNTIYF.

This clonotype was recorded at least ten times. This chain connects TRBV7-2 to TRBJ1-2; unclear D gene. V was cut by 2 bases and J by 2 bases, with 21 bases left in between. This CDR3 contains 18 residues. Germline CDR1 reads SGHTA; CDR2 reads FQGNSA. The CDR3 sequence: CASSLNSVVLGGNYGYTF. The CDR3 region has the DNA TGTGCCAGCAGCTTAAACTCGGTAGTGCTGGGTGGGAACTATGGCTACACCTTC.

The table lists this clonotype with many counts. This chain links TRBV4-1 with TRBJ2-1; 7 bases fit TRBD2. Unmatched junction bases numbered 12, after V lost 3 bases and J lost 4 bases. CDR3 length: 17 residues. Germline V gene lookup returns CDR1 MGHRA and CDR2 YSYEKL. The CDR3, as DNA: TGCGCCAGCAGCCACTACAGACCAGCGGGGAGATACAATGAGCAGTTCTTC. Translated: CASSHYRPAGRYNEQFF.

The V call is TRBV7-9, the J call TRBJ2-5, with TRBD2 matching over 11 bases. V lost 5 bases to trimming and J lost 1 base; unmatched junction nucleotides: 3. Germline loops: CDR1 SEHNR, CDR2 FQNEAQ (reference sequence). The CDR3 contains 15 residues. The CDR3 bases are TGTGCCAGCAGCATCGGGACTAGCGGCCAAGAGACCCAGTACTTC. Protein product: CASSIGTSGQETQYF.

This clonotype was found many times. The V and J genes are TRBV12-3 or TRBV12-4 and TRBJ2-7; possible D gene TRBD2, 6 bases. V shed 6 bases and J shed 2 bases, with 11 bases lying between them. This CDR3 spans 13 amino acids. CDR3 nucleotide sequence: TGTGCCAGCAGCTTGACTAGTACCTACGAGCAGTACTTC. Its translation is CASSLTSTYEQYF.

At least ten counts were recorded for this clonotype. The chain recombines TRBV27 with TRBJ1-4; no clear D gene. Germline CDR1 MNHEY, CDR2 SMNVEV (reference sequence). The CDR3 has 13 amino acids. Trimming removed 6 bases at V and 5 bases at J, with 10 bases between. As DNA, the CDR3 is TGTGCCAGCAGCCGTAGGATGAATGAAAAACTGTTTTTT. It encodes CASSRRMNEKLFF.

At least ten counts were recorded for this clonotype. The chain combines TRBV2 with TRBJ2-7; D may be TRBD2 (5 bases). Germline assignment: CDR1 SNHLY and CDR2 FYNNEI. The CDR3 is 13 residues long. Trimming took 4 bases from V and 3 from J, leaving 10 bases between them. The CDR3 loop reads CASSGLGVYEQYF. The DNA of the CDR3 is TGTGCCAGCAGTGGCCTCGGGGTCTACGAGCAGTACTTC.

This clonotype was counted ten times or more. The V and J genes are TRBV11-2 and TRBJ2-5; D perhaps matches TRBD1 (5 bases). Germline V gene lookup returns CDR1 SGHAT and CDR2 FQNNGV. This CDR3 region has 14 residues. V was cut by 2 bases and J by 7 bases, with 14 bases left in between. CDR3 loop: CASSLQGRYGTQYF. CDR3 coding DNA: TGTGCCAGCAGCTTACAGGGCCGGTACGGGACCCAGTACTTC.

This clonotype was counted many times. The chain carries TRBV6-1 and TRBJ2-2, with 8 nucleotides matching TRBD1. V shed 7 bases, J shed 8 bases, and the junction held 15 bases outside the gene matches. Germline CDR1 is MNHNS and CDR2 is SASEGT. The CDR3 is 16 amino acids. In DNA, the CDR3 is TGTGCCAGCAATCCCTCGACAGGGGCCACCAGGGGGGAGCTGTTTTTT. The encoded protein is CASNPSTGATRGELFF.

This clonotype was found many times. This chain uses TRBV20-1 with TRBJ1-1; no firm D call. Germline V lookup: CDR1 DFQATT, CDR2 SNEGSKA (reference sequence). CDR3 length: 11 amino acids. V lost 6 bases, J lost 6 bases, and 11 bases lay in between. In DNA form, the CDR3 reads TGCAGTGCCCGGACTGATGCTGAAGCTTTCTTT. Translated, it gives CSARTDAEAFF.

The chain carries TRBV6-1 and TRBJ2-7; D unresolved. The V end lost 4 bases, the J end lost 0 bases, and 7 bases lay between the germline ends. The V gene's germline CDR1 is MNHNS and CDR2 SASEGT. The CDR3 contains 13 residues. The CDR3 loop is CASSVGNSYEQYF. In DNA form, the CDR3 reads TGTGCCAGCAGTGTGGGCAACTCCTACGAGCAGTACTTC.

This clonotype was found many times. This chain uses TRBV11-1 with TRBJ2-1; 13 bases are a match to TRBD2. Germline trimming cut 0 bases from V and 2 bases from J; bases unmatched to any gene: 4. This CDR3 comprises 18 residues. CDR1 and CDR2 (germline): SGHAT, FQDESV (reference sequence). CDR3 loop: CASSLASGTSGAYNEQFF. The DNA for the CDR3 is TGTGCCAGCAGCTTAGCTTCCGGGACTAGCGGGGCCTACAATGAGCAGTTCTTC.

J is TRBJ1-1 and V is TRBV7-6; possibly TRBD1 for D (5 bases). V lost 4 bases and J lost 4, with 13 bases in between. CDR3 size: 14 residues. The germline CDR1 and CDR2 sequences are SGHVS and FNYEAQ. CDR3 sequence (DNA): TGTGCCAGCAGCTCAACAGGCCGGGCCACTGAAGCTTTCTTT. Residues: CASSSTGRATEAFF. The variable domain in full, with the rest retrieved from reference TRBV7-6 and TRBJ1-1, is GAGVSQSPRYKVTKRGQDVALRCDPISGHVSLYWYRQALGQGPEFLTYFNYEAQQDKSGLPNDRFSAERPEGSISTLTIQRTEQRDSAMYRCASSSTGRATEAFFGQGTRLTVV.

This clonotype has a count of ten or more. This sequence joins TRBV2 and TRBJ2-7; D gene unclear. The germline CDR1 and CDR2 sequences are SNHLY and FYNNEI. This CDR3 region has 12 residues. The germline V and J ends were trimmed by 7 bases and 4 bases, with 11 bases remaining between them. The CDR3 nucleotides are TGTGCCAGCAAAGAGATGGGATACGAGCAGTACTTC. Amino acid sequence: CASKEMGYEQYF.

This clonotype has ten or more counts. This chain uses TRBV19 with TRBJ1-6, with 10 bases fitting TRBD1. The CDR3 runs 14 residues. V shed 5 bases, J shed 10 bases, and the junction held 5 bases outside the gene matches. The germline gives CDR1 LNHDA, CDR2 SQIVND (reference sequence). The CDR3 nucleotides are TGTGCCAGTAGTGGGGGGACAGGGGACTCACCCCTCCACTTT. Protein: CASSGGTGDSPLHF.

Comment on this clonotype: A much larger clone sits a single nucleotide away, making a read error possible. The conserved closing phenylalanine or tryptophan is absent in this CDR3, likely reflecting a read error. The J gene is TRBJ2-1, the V gene TRBV2; 11 bases align to TRBD2. The J call may be incorrect, as the DNA end agrees better with TRBJ2-5. The CDR3 spans 19 residues. The germline gives CDR1 SNHLY, CDR2 FYNNEI. The CDR3 sequence is CASSTPSNTSGRTPETQYS. The CDR3, as DNA: TGTGCCAGCAGTACACCCTCGAACACTAGCGGGAGAACACCAGAGACCCAGTACTCC.

This clonotype was found many times. V usage is TRBV29-1 and J usage is TRBJ2-2; D might be TRBD1 (5 bases). CDR1 and CDR2 (germline): SQVTM, ANQGSEA. Deletions cut 1 base from V and 5 bases from J, with 5 bases between. CDR3 length equals 12 residues. CDR3 amino acids: CSVEGTTGELFF. CDR3 DNA sequence: TGCAGCGTTGAAGGGACAACCGGGGAGCTGTTTTTT.

This clonotype was detected once. The CDR3 DNA follows: TGTGCCAGCAGCTTATTCGGGTCCGCTAGCACAGAGCAGTTCTTC. This sequence encodes CASSLFGSASTEQFF. The chain is built from TRBV7-3 and TRBJ2-1, with TRBD2 as a possible D gene (5 bases). CDR1 is SGHTA and CDR2 is FQGTGA in the germline V gene. Trimming took off 2 bases at V and 10 bases at J, with 18 bases between the two ends. The CDR3 has 15 residues. The variable domain in full, completed from reference TRBV7-3 and TRBJ2-1, reads GAGVSQTPSNKVTEKGKYVELRCDPISGHTALYWYRQSLGQGPEFLIYFQGTGAADDSGLPNDRFFAVRPEGSVSTLKIQRTERGDSAVYLCASSLFGSASTEQFFGPGTRLTVL.

This clonotype was recorded at least ten times. The V gene is TRBV7-2, the J gene TRBJ2-7; D gene ambiguous. Trimming removed 0 bases from V and 4 bases from J, with 10 bases in between. CDR3 length: 14 amino acids. The V gene's germline CDR1 is SGHTA and CDR2 FQGNSA. CDR3 protein: CASSLADQGYEQYF. CDR3 nucleotides: TGTGCCAGCAGCTTAGCGGATCAAGGGTACGAGCAGTACTTC.

This clonotype has ten or more counts. The rearrangement uses TRBV12-3 or TRBV12-4 and TRBJ2-5, with a tentative D call TRBD1 (6 bases). The V gene lost 3 bases and the J gene lost 7 bases, with 12 bases spanning the gap. CDR3 length: 13 residues. CDR3 region: CASSLLDRRTQYF. DNA for the CDR3: TGTGCCAGCAGTTTGTTGGACAGAAGGACCCAGTACTTC.

This clonotype appeared many times. The genes are TRBV30 and TRBJ1-6; TRBD1 matches at 7 bases. Germline CDR1 GTSNPN, CDR2 SVGIG (reference sequence). The CDR3 totals 15 residues. V dropped 0 bases and J dropped 6; count of bases not matched to a gene: 5. CDR3 residues: CAWSVRGQLNSPLHF. The CDR3 bases are TGTGCCTGGAGTGTAAGGGGACAGCTTAATTCACCCCTCCACTTT.

Comments on this clonotype: This sequence may be a read error, since a much larger clone differs from it by one base. The chain carries TRBV2 and TRBJ2-1; a weak D match, TRBD1 (6 bases). The CDR3 runs to 13 residues. Trimming stripped 6 bases from V and 10 bases from J, with 16 bases between. Germline V gene sequence: CDR1 SNHLY, CDR2 FYNNEI. This CDR3 is CASSAGQHYEQFF. The DNA for the CDR3 is TGTGCCAGCAGCGCCGGACAGCACTACGAGCAGTTCTTC.

This clonotype occurred many times. This chain links TRBV12-3 or TRBV12-4 with TRBJ1-5; a weak D match, TRBD1 (5 bases). The CDR3 totals 16 residues. Trimming removed 2 bases from V and 1 base from J, with 12 bases in between. CDR3 sequence reads: CASSLQGRASNQPQHF. CDR3 coding DNA: TGTGCCAGCAGTTTACAGGGACGGGCAAGCAATCAGCCCCAGCATTTT.

A note on this clonotype: This sequence is one base from a far larger clone and is likely a read error. This chain connects TRBV11-2 to TRBJ2-3; the match to TRBD2 covers 12 bases. Germline lookup yields CDR1 SGHAT and CDR2 FQNNGV. The CDR3 length is 17 residues. The CDR3 here is CASSYAGLAGYGDTRYF. DNA for the CDR3: TGTGCCAGCAGCTATGCCGGACTAGCGGGATACGGGGATACGCGGTATTTT.